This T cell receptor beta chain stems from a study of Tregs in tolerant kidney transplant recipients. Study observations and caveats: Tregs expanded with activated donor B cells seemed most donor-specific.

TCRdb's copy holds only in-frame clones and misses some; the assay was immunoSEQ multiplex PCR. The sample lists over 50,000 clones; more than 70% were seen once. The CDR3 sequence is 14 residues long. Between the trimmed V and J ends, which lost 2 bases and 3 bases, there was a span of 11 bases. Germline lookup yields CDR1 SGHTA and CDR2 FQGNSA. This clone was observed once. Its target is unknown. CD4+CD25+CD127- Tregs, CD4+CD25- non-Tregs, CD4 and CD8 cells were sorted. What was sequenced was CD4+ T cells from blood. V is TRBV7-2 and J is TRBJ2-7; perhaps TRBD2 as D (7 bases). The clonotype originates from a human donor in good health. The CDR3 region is CASSLRGADYEQYF. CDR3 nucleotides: TGTGCCAGCAGCTTACGGGGGGCGGACTACGAGCAGTACTTC.